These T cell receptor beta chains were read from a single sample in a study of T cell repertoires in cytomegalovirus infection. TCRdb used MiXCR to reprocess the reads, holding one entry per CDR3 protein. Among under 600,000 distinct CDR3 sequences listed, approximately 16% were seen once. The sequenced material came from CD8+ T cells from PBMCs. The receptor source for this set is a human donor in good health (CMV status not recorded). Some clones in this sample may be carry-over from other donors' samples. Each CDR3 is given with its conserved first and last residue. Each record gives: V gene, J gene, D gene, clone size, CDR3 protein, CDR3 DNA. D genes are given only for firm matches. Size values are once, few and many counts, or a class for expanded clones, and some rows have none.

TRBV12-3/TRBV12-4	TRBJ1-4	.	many	CASSLSGRIGEKLFF	TGTGCCAGCAGTTTATCGGGGAGGATTGGTGAAAAACTGTTTTTT
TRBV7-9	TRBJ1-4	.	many	CASSHPAISEKLFF	TGTGCCAGCAGTCACCCGGCCATAAGCGAAAAACTGTTTTTT
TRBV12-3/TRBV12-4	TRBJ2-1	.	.	CASSFDQEINEQFF	TGTGCCAGCAGTTTCGACCAAGAGATCAATGAGCAGTTCTTC
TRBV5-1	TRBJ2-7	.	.	CASSHQRSYEQYF	TGCGCCAGCAGCCACCAAAGGTCCTACGAGCAGTACTTC
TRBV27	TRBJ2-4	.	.	CASSLRADIAKNIQYF	TGTGCCAGCAGTTTAAGGGCAGATATAGCCAAAAACATTCAGTACTTC
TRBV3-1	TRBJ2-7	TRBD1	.	CASSQASTGTGLYEQYF	TGTGCCAGCAGCCAAGCTAGTACCGGGACAGGACTCTACGAGCAGTACTTC
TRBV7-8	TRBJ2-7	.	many	CASSLESSGPYEQYF	TGTGCCAGCAGCTTAGAGTCCAGCGGCCCCTACGAGCAGTACTTC
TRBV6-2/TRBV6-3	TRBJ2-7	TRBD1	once	CASRFPGQAAYEQYF	TGTGCCAGCAGGTTCCCCGGACAGGCCGCCTACGAGCAGTACTTC
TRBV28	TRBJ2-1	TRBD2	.	CASSPLSGRLTSGRDNEQFF	TGTGCCAGCAGTCCCCTAAGCGGTCGACTTACTAGCGGGAGGGACAATGAGCAGTTCTTC
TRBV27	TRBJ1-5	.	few	CASSLSSRGHQPQHF	TGTGCCAGCAGTTTATCAAGCAGGGGTCATCAGCCCCAGCATTTT
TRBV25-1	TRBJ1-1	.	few	CASNSLPENTEAFF	TGTGCCAGCAATAGCCTGCCCGAGAACACTGAAGCTTTCTTT
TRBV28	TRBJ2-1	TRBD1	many	CASRDRERYNEQFF	TGTGCCAGCAGAGACAGGGAGCGTTACAATGAGCAGTTCTTC
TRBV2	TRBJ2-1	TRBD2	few	CASKATSGGNYNEQFF	TGTGCCAGCAAGGCTACTAGCGGGGGAAACTACAATGAGCAGTTCTTC
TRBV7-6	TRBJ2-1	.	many	CASSLAVQYNEQFF	TGTGCCAGCAGCCTCGCCGTCCAATACAATGAGCAGTTCTTC
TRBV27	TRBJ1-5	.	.	CASSTLALNQPQHF	TGTGCCAGCAGTACCCTGGCCTTGAATCAGCCCCAGCATTTT
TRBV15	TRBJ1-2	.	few	CATSPTNMPTVNYGYTF	TGTGCCACCAGTCCTACTAACATGCCGACAGTCAACTATGGCTACACCTTC
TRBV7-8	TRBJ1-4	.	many	CASSRSGEELFF	TGTGCCAGCAGCCGGTCCGGGGAGGAACTGTTTTTT
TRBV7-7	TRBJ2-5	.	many	CASSSDRLETQYF	TGTGCCAGCAGCTCAGACAGGCTGGAGACCCAGTACTTC
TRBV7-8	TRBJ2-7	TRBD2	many	CASSPQPSGVYEQYF	TGTGCCAGCAGCCCACAGCCTAGCGGGGTCTACGAGCAGTACTTC
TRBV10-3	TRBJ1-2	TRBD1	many	CATGPGQGNNYGYTF	TGTGCCACGGGCCCAGGACAGGGGAATAACTATGGCTACACCTTC
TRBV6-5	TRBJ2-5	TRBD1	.	CASSAQGTETQYF	TGTGCCAGCAGTGCACAGGGGACAGAGACCCAGTACTTC
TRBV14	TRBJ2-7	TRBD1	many	CASSRSIEGQGSWEQYF	TGTGCCAGCAGCCGCTCCATCGAGGGACAGGGGTCTTGGGAGCAGTACTTC
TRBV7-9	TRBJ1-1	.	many	CASSLGAPEAFF	TGTGCCAGCAGCTTAGGTGCGCCTGAAGCTTTCTTT
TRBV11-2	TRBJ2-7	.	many	CASSFFTGSSYEQYF	TGTGCCAGCAGCTTTTTCACAGGGTCCTCCTACGAGCAGTACTTC
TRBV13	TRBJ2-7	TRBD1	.	CASRPGTGGVLYEQYF	TGTGCCAGCAGGCCAGGGACAGGGGGCGTCCTCTACGAGCAGTACTTC
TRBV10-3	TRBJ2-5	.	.	CAISAPSETQYF	TGTGCCATCAGTGCCCCATCGGAGACCCAGTACTTC
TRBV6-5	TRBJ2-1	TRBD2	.	CASSKLAGGSYNEQFF	TGTGCCAGCAGTAAATTAGCGGGAGGGTCTTACAATGAGCAGTTCTTC
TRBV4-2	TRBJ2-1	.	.	CASSQVLGRDEQFF	TGTGCCAGCAGCCAAGTCCTAGGGAGAGATGAGCAGTTCTTC
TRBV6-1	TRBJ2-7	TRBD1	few	CASTRGQAREQYF	TGTGCCAGCACCAGAGGACAGGCTAGGGAGCAGTACTTC
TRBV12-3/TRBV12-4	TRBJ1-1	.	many	CASSPDNAEAFF	TGTGCCAGCAGCCCGGACAACGCTGAAGCTTTCTTT
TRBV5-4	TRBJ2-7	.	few	CASSDRRVEQYF	TGTGCCAGCAGCGACAGGAGGGTCGAGCAGTACTTC
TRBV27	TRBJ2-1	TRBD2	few	CASSLASGIGIDEQFF	TGTGCCAGCAGTTTGGCTAGCGGGATCGGAATAGATGAGCAGTTCTTC
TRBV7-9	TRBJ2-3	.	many	CASSHGSDTQYF	TGTGCCAGCAGCCACGGATCAGATACGCAGTATTTT
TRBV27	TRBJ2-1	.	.	CASRGVRGVLDEQFF	TGTGCCAGCAGGGGAGTCCGCGGGGTACTGGATGAGCAGTTCTTC
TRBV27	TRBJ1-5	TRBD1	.	CASSTDRGHQPQHF	TGTGCCAGCAGTACGGACAGGGGCCATCAGCCCCAGCATTTT
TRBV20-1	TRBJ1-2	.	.	CSARDTQALPYGYTF	TGCAGTGCTAGAGATACCCAGGCTTTGCCCTATGGCTACACCTTC
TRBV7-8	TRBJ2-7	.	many	CASSLASVYEQYF	TGTGCCAGCAGCTTAGCCAGCGTCTACGAGCAGTACTTC
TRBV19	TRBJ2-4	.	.	CASSIEGAGENIQYF	TGTGCCAGTAGTATCGAGGGAGCTGGTGAAAACATTCAGTACTTC
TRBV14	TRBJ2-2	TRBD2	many	CASSQRFQLAGVYGELFF	TGTGCCAGCAGCCAACGATTCCAGCTAGCGGGAGTGTACGGGGAGCTGTTTTTT
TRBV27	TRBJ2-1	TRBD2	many	CASTPGGGAGYNEQFF	TGTGCCAGCACCCCAGGCGGGGGGGCTGGGTACAATGAGCAGTTCTTC
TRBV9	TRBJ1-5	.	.	CASGGGLGPQHF	TGTGCCAGCGGGGGTGGGCTAGGGCCCCAGCATTTT
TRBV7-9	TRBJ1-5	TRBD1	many	CASSPQGKGQPQHF	TGTGCCAGCAGCCCACAGGGGAAGGGGCAGCCCCAGCATTTT
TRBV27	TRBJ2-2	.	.	CASRPRTASNTGELFF	TGTGCCAGCAGGCCACGGACAGCTTCGAACACCGGGGAGCTGTTTTTT
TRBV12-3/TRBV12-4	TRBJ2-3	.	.	CASSLAPSGTDTQYF	TGTGCCAGCAGTTTGGCTCCTAGCGGCACAGATACGCAGTATTTT
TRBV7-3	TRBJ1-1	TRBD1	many	CASSLGGGQVEAFF	TGTGCCAGCAGCTTAGGGGGGGGACAGGTTGAAGCTTTCTTT
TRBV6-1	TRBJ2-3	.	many	CASRGETGYTQYF	TGTGCCAGCAGGGGAGAGACAGGTTATACGCAGTATTTT
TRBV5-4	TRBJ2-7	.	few	CASRASGEQYF	TGTGCCAGCAGAGCCTCCGGCGAGCAGTACTTC
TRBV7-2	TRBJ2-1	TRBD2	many	CASSLAPLLAGFNEQFF	TGTGCCAGCAGCTTAGCGCCTTTACTAGCGGGGTTTAATGAGCAGTTCTTC
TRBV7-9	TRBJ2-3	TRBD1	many	CASSPRTGATDTQYF	TGTGCCAGCAGCCCCCGGACAGGGGCGACAGATACGCAGTATTTT
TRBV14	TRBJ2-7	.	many	CASSQGHGYEQYF	TGTGCCAGCAGCCAGGGACATGGATACGAGCAGTACTTC
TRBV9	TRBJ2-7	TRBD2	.	CASSVTASGAHEQYF	TGTGCCAGCAGCGTTACGGCTAGCGGGGCCCACGAGCAGTACTTC